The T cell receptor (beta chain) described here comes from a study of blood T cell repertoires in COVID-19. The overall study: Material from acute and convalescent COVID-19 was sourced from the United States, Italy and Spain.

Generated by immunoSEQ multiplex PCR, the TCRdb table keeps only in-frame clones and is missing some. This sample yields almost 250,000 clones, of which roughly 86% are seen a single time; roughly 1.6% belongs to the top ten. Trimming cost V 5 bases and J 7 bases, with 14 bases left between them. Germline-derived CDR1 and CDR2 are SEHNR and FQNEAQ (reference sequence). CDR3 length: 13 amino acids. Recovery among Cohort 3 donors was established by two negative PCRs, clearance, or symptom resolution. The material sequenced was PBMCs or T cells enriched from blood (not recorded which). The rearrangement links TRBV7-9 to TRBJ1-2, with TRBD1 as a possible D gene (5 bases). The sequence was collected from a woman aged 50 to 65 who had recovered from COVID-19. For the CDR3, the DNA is TGTGCCAGCAGCGCGCGGGGGAGGGTTGGCTACACCTTC. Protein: CASSARGRVGYTF.